One and the same sample provided the 5 T cell receptor beta chains below, sequenced in a study of T-cell reconstitution after alpha-beta-depleted transplantation in children. As it was prepared, the TCRbeta library received unique molecular identifiers. From the PCR reads, TCRdb called clonotypes with MiXCR, one entry per CDR3 protein. This repertoire shows about 440,000 distinct CDR3 sequences, roughly 44% found once; its top ten account for roughly 27%. The sample consisted of PBMCs, taken before TCRalphabeta/CD19-depleted stem cell transplant. The receptors were sampled from a girl aged 2 to 9 with aplastic anemia, due to receive a stem cell transplant.

This clonotype has more than one count but fewer than ten. This rearrangement joins TRBV11-2 to TRBJ2-2; 9 nucleotides match TRBD1. In germline, CDR1 is SGHAT, CDR2 FQNNGV. The junction had 11 bases not matched to a gene; V was cut back by 2 bases and J by 4 bases. The length of the CDR3 is 18 residues. Here the CDR3 DNA reads TGTGCCAGCAGCTTAAACCGGGACAGGGTATTAGTCACCGGGGAGCTGTTTTTT. Its protein is CASSLNRDRVLVTGELFF.

V usage is TRBV4-1 and J usage is TRBJ1-2, with TRBD1 matching over 7 bases. J was trimmed by 6 bases and V by 4 bases; bases with no gene match: 11. This CDR3 contains 15 residues. Germline V gene sequence: CDR1 MGHRA, CDR2 YSYEKL. The CDR3 sequence is CASSLLVQGWNGYTF. CDR3 nucleotides: TGCGCCAGCAGCCTACTTGTACAGGGGTGGAATGGCTACACCTTC.

In its sample, this clonotype was seen many times. The CDR3 DNA sequence: TGTGCCAGCAGGCCCGGGACAGGTCCCCAAGAGACCCAGTACTTC. It yields the protein CASRPGTGPQETQYF. The V call is TRBV12-3 or TRBV12-4, the J call TRBJ2-5, with TRBD1 matching over 8 bases. CDR3 length: 15 amino acids. V was clipped by 6 bases and J by 1 base; unmatched bases: 7.

Notes on this clonotype: A much more abundant neighbour one base away suggests this may be a read error. The missing conserved phenylalanine or tryptophan at the end of this CDR3 makes a read error likely. This chain links TRBV9 with TRBJ2-3; the D is unclear. Germline values: CDR1 SGDLS, CDR2 YYNGEE. The CDR3 is made up of 14 amino acids. Trimming stripped 3 bases from V and 2 bases from J, with 10 bases between. The CDR3 here is CASSENLSTDTQYC. CDR3 nucleotide sequence: TGTGCCAGCAGCGAGAACCTTTCCACAGATACGCAGTATTGT.

This clonotype has a count of ten or more. This chain joins TRBV6-2 or TRBV6-3 and TRBJ2-3; perhaps TRBD2 as D (6 bases). Trimming removed 5 bases from V and 7 bases from J, with 19 bases in between. CDR3 length: 15 residues. From germline, CDR1 is MNHEY and CDR2 SVGEGT. The CDR3 coding sequence is TGTGCCAGCAGTGCTGCAACCGGGACTCGGAATACGCAGTATTTT. Its protein is CASSAATGTRNTQYF.